These T cell receptor beta chains were read from a single sample in a study of T-cell reconstitution after alpha-beta-depleted transplantation in children. TCRdb re-called the PCR reads through MiXCR, storing one row per CDR3 protein. The sample records some 26,000 distinct CDR3 sequences, over 15% being singletons. This specimen was PBMCs, mostly from graft donor cells, taken 60 days after TCRalphabeta/CD19-depleted stem cell transplant. The source is a male patient aged 2 to 10 who had a stem cell transplant for acute lymphoblastic leukemia, so the T cells may come from the graft donor. CDR3s leave out the opening cysteine and the closing phenylalanine or tryptophan. The D gene is left open where the match is weak.

d_call | j_call | v_call | cdr3_aa
TRBD1 | TRBJ1-6 | TRBV12-3/TRBV12-4 | ASSFNPDRGVGPLH
- | TRBJ2-7 | TRBV6-1 | ATRCRGTYEQY
- | TRBJ1-3 | TRBV19 | ASSISQAESSGNTIY
TRBD1 | TRBJ1-2 | TRBV28 | ASSLSTTGDYGYT
- | TRBJ1-6 | TRBV7-8 | ASSLVDSPLH
- | TRBJ1-5 | TRBV7-2 | ASSFQPQH
- | TRBJ2-2 | TRBV6-2/TRBV6-3 | ASSQIVTGELF
TRBD1 | TRBJ2-1 | TRBV27 | ASTGGEQF
- | TRBJ1-4 | TRBV12-3/TRBV12-4 | ASSSQEKLF
TRBD1 | TRBJ2-1 | TRBV7-9 | ASRKNTDRGRYNEQF
TRBD2 | TRBJ2-3 | TRBV20-1 | SARDHKAGATADTQY
TRBD2 | TRBJ2-1 | TRBV27 | ASSFTLSGRRGNEQF
TRBD1 | TRBJ1-5 | TRBV18 | ASSPILDRVHQPQH
TRBD1 | TRBJ1-6 | TRBV4-2 | ASSSRTGEGSHPLH